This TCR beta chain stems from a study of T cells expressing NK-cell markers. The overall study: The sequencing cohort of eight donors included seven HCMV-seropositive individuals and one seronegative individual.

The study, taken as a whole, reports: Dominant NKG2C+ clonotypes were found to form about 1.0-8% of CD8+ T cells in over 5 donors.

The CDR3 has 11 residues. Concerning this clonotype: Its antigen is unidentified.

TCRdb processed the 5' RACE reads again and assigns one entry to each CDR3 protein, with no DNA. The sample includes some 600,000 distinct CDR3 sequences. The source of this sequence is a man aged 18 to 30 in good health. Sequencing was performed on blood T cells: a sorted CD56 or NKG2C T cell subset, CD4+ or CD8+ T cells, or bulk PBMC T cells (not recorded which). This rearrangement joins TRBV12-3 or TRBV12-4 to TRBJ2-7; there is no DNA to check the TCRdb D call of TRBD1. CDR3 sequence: CASSRGGEQYF.